One and the same sample provided the 12 T cell receptor beta chains below, sequenced in a study of OX40 agonist ivuxolimab in advanced cancers. TCRdb's table, derived via immunoSEQ multiplex PCR, lists solely in-frame clones and lacks some. The sample shows roughly 98,000 clones, about 80% of them seen only once. Sequencing used CD4+ or CD8+ T cells sorted from blood, obtained in a trial of the OX40 agonist ivuxolimab. Receptors originate from an adult with an advanced solid tumor such as melanoma, head and neck, liver or kidney cancer.

This chain connects TRBV7-2 to TRBJ1-2; D is ambiguous. CDR3 length: 11 residues. Trimming stripped 2 bases from V and 8 bases from J, with 6 bases between. The germline V gene has CDR1 SGHTA and CDR2 FQGNSA. CDR3 nucleotide sequence: TGTGCCAGCAGCTTATTGTCGGGCTACACCTTC. Its protein product is CASSLLSGYTF.

The CDR3 region is CASSLVPPDTNYGYTF. The CDR3 nucleotides read TGTGCCAGCAGCTTAGTTCCCCCAGATACCAACTATGGCTACACCTTC. V usage is TRBV11-2 and J usage is TRBJ1-2; D unclear. This CDR3 has 16 residues. Germline V lookup: CDR1 SGHAT, CDR2 FQNNGV. Trimming took 1 base from V and 2 from J, leaving 14 bases between them.

The V call is TRBV11-3, the J call TRBJ2-1; 7 bases agree with TRBD1. This CDR3 is built from 16 residues. The J segment lost 3 bases and the V segment lost 1 base, leaving 6 bases of the junction unmatched. CDR1 and CDR2 (germline): SGHNT, YENEEA. CDR3 DNA sequence: TGTGCCAGCAGCTTAGCTGGGGCAGGGGGCTACAATGAGCAGTTCTTC. Translation gives CASSLAGAGGYNEQFF.

V and J are TRBV28 and TRBJ1-1, with TRBD1 matching 7 bases. V was clipped by 8 bases and J by 4 bases; unmatched bases: 10. The CDR3 runs 14 residues. Germline CDR1 and CDR2: MDHEN and SYDVKM. CDR3 sequence (DNA): TGTGCCAGCGGGGCCAGGGGGGCGGGCACTGAAGCTTTCTTT. Its protein is CASGARGAGTEAFF.

The rearrangement links TRBV2 to TRBJ1-4; D is possibly TRBD1 (5 bases). The CDR3 spans 15 residues. The germline V gene has CDR1 SNHLY and CDR2 FYNNEI. Trimming pared 5 bases from V and 4 bases from J, leaving 14 bases between. The CDR3 coding sequence is TGTGCCAGCAGTCTTCAGACAGCCCTTAATGAAAAACTGTTTTTT. Protein: CASSLQTALNEKLFF.

In regard to this clone: Within the sample, other DNA sequences also encode this same CDR3. The chain uses TRBV28 and TRBJ1-2; 8 bases are a match to TRBD1. V lost 4 bases and J lost 8; bases outside the gene matches: 6. The CDR3 runs 13 residues. Germline CDR1 MDHEN, CDR2 SYDVKM. CDR3 DNA: TGTGCCAGCAGTTCTCAGGGGGCGCGGGGCTACACCTTC. It translates to CASSSQGARGYTF.

The V and J genes are TRBV7-8 and TRBJ2-2; maybe TRBD1 (7 bases). Deletions cut 1 base from V and 6 bases from J, with 12 bases between. The CDR3 length is 15 residues. CDR1 is SGHVS, CDR2 FQNEAQ, per germline. In nucleotides, the CDR3 is TGTGCCAGCAGCTTAGTTTTCAGGGGGGCCGGGGAGCTGTTTTTT. Its protein product is CASSLVFRGAGELFF.

The chain has TRBV29-1 and TRBJ1-2, with D possibly matching TRBD1 (5 bases). Germline lookup yields CDR1 SQVTM and CDR2 ANQGSEA. Trimming removed 5 bases from V and 2 bases from J, with 9 bases in between. The CDR3 runs 12 residues. The CDR3 DNA follows: TGCAGCGTTACACAGGCCAACTATGGCTACACCTTC. It is translated as CSVTQANYGYTF.

This chain links TRBV7-8 with TRBJ2-5; D remains ambiguous. CDR1 and CDR2 (germline): SGHVS, FQNEAQ. The CDR3 has 11 residues. Trimming cost V 1 base and J 5 bases, with 2 bases left between them. The CDR3 loop reads CASSLDETQYF. The DNA of the CDR3 is TGTGCCAGCAGCTTAGACGAGACCCAGTACTTC.

This clone was seen only once. The chain is built from TRBV5-1 and TRBJ2-2; D not resolved. Germline CDR1 and CDR2: SGHRS and YFSETQ. The germline V and J ends were trimmed by 6 bases and 1 base, with 7 bases remaining between them. This CDR3 is 13 amino acids long. The CDR3 reads CASNSVNTGELFF. The CDR3 DNA reads as TGCGCCAGCAATTCCGTGAACACCGGGGAGCTGTTTTTT.

V and J are TRBV30 and TRBJ1-4; D gene ambiguous. The germline gives CDR1 GTSNPN, CDR2 SVGIG (reference sequence). The V end was cut by 5 bases, the J end by 1 base, with 5 bases between. This CDR3 has 12 amino acids. The chain's CDR3 is CAWGLTNEKLFF. As DNA, the CDR3 is TGTGCCTGGGGGTTAACTAATGAAAAACTGTTTTTT.

The chain links TRBV7-9 to TRBJ2-2, with no clear D. This CDR3 is built from 13 residues. From germline, CDR1 is SEHNR and CDR2 FQNEAQ (reference sequence). The germline V and J ends were trimmed by 5 bases and 7 bases, with 11 bases remaining between them. The CDR3 loop is CASSMQARGELFF. The CDR3 DNA follows: TGTGCCAGCAGCATGCAGGCCCGCGGGGAGCTGTTTTTT.